This T cell receptor (beta chain) comes out of a study of identical twins. Study observations and caveats: Twin pairs' shared out-of-frame alpha sequences were enriched in low generation probability.

TCRdb fed the 5' RACE reads into MiXCR, producing one record per CDR3 protein. The sample comprises 400,000 to 650,000 distinct CDR3 sequences, 22% of which are singletons, and 0.8% to 1% rests with the top ten. Comments on this clonotype: Its antigen is undetermined.

This CDR3 comprises 16 residues. The V segment lost 5 bases and the J segment 0 bases; nucleotides outside the gene matches: 7. This sample also belongs to another study, concerning T cells expressing NK-cell markers. That study adds: Obtained from sorted CD3+CD56+NKG2C+, CD3+CD56+NKG2C- and CD3+CD56-NKG2C+ T cells were the TCR beta repertoires.

Material: CD4+ T cells sorted from blood. The V gene is TRBV12-3 or TRBV12-4, the J gene TRBJ1-3; 7 nucleotides align to TRBD1. This TCR was sampled from a woman aged 18 to 35 in good health. In DNA, the CDR3 is TGTGCCAGCAGTGCCTACAGGGGCTCCTCTGGAAACACCATATATTTT. This translates into CASSAYRGSSGNTIYF.